The entry below describes one TCR beta chain. The identical CDR3 is also encoded by other nucleotide sequences in the sample. The entry originates in a study of shared clonotypes between healthy human individuals. Across the study: Per donor, CD8 memory used one plate, CD8 naive used two, CD4 memory used three and CD4 naive used three.

The germline CDR1 and CDR2 sequences are MGHRA and YSYEKL. The length of the CDR3 is 11 residues. V lost 2 bases to trimming and J lost 6 bases, with 3 bases between them. Libraries were prepared by immunoSEQ multiplex PCR; TCRdb keeps only in-frame clonotypes and omits some of them. The data show 2 million to 3 million clones, roughly 93% seen once. This rearrangement joins TRBV4-1 to TRBJ2-3; the D is unclear. Sequences were obtained from naive CD4+ T cells from PBMCs. Regarding subset: CD45RA+ positively selected. This clonotype was sampled from a man aged 18 to 29 in good health. Some clones in this sample may be carry-over from other donors' samples. Written as DNA, the CDR3 is TGCGCCAGCAGCCAAACGGATACGCAGTATTTT. Protein: CASSQTDTQYF.